The TCR beta chain under discussion was sequenced for a study of cytomegalovirus exposure and HLA in healthy donors. Both 60 Vbeta primers and 13 Jbeta primers went into the PCR. Clones were sequenced by immunoSEQ multiplex PCR, and TCRdb holds only the in-frame ones, with some missing. Reported are roughly 65,000 clones; the ten largest clones contain 15% to 20%. Trimming removed 5 bases from V and 4 bases from J; junction bases left unmatched: 7. CDR3 length: 15 residues. Germline-derived CDR1 and CDR2 are SGHTA and FQGNSA. The receptor's source is a boy aged 5-17 years in good health and CMV-seronegative. V gene TRBV7-2 combines with J gene TRBJ1-5; TRBD1 aligns across 8 bases. Sequenced: PBMCs. The CDR3 DNA is TGTGCCAGCAGCCCTGACAGGGGTGGGAATCAGCCCCAGCATTTT. It codes for CASSPDRGGNQPQHF.